This T cell receptor (beta chain) was sequenced during a study of HIV-infected patients and healthy controls. cDNA was made from about 500 ng RNA using alpha and beta constant primers. Separate chain-specific third strand synthesis with multiplexing indices produced the alpha and beta libraries. TCRdb redid the calling of the 5' RACE reads with MiXCR, one entry per CDR3 protein. The table shows 8,000 to 10,000 distinct CDR3 sequences, with roughly 7.7% occurring only once. This clonotype was seen repeatedly, ten times or more. All unsorted peripheral T cells were captured because whole blood was used without fractionation. The CDR3 length is 16 residues. J was trimmed by 2 bases and V by 1 base; bases with no gene match: 5. CDR1 and CDR2 (germline): SGHNT, YENEEA.

The receptor comes from an adult with HIV infection. The sequencing used blood, collected before antiretroviral therapy. The J gene is TRBJ2-3, the V gene TRBV11-3; 8 nucleotides match TRBD2. In nucleotides, the CDR3 is TGTGCCAGCAGCTTAGGTTTAGCGGGGTACACAGATACGCAGTATTTT. Encoded protein: CASSLGLAGYTDTQYF. The full variable domain, with the rest looked up from reference TRBV11-3 and TRBJ2-3, is EAGVVQSPRYKIIEKKQPVAFWCNPISGHNTLYWYLQNLGQGPELLIRYENEEAVDDSQLPKDRFSAERLKGVDSTLKIQPAELGDSAVYLCASSLGLAGYTDTQYFGPGTRLTVL.